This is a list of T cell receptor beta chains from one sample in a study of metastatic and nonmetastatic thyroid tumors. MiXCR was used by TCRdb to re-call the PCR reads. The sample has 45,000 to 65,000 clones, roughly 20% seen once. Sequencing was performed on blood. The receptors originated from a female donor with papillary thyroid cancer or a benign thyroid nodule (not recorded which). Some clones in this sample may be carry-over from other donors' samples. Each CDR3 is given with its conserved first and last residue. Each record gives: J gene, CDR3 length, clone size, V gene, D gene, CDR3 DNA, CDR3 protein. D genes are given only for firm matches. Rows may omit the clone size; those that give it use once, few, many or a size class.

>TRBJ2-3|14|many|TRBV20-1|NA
TGCAGTGCTAGAAGGGGAACTAGCACAGATACGCAGTATTTT
CSARRGTSTDTQYF
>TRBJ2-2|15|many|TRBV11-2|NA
TGTGCCAGCAGCTTAGATCAGCAAAGAAACGGGGAGCTGTTTTTT
CASSLDQQRNGELFF
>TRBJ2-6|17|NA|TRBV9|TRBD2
TGTGCCAGCATCGTAAGGAGCGGGAGCTCTGGGGCCAACCTCCTGACTTTC
CASIVRSGSSGANLLTF
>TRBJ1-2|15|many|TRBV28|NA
TGTGCCAGCAGTTTACCGCGGGCATTGAACTATGGCTACACCTTC
CASSLPRALNYGYTF
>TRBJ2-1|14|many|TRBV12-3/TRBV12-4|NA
TGTGCCAGCACCCTTGGGGGCCCTGGGGATGAGCAGTTCTTC
CASTLGGPGDEQFF
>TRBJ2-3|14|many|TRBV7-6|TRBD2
TGTGCCAGCAGCTTAGCGGCGGGGGGGACTTCGCAGTATTTT
CASSLAAGGTSQYF
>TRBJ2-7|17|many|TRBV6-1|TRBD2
TGTGCCAGCAGACCGGGACTAGCGGGAGGCAAAGGGGACGAGCAGTACTTC
CASRPGLAGGKGDEQYF
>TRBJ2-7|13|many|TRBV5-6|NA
TGTGCCAGCAGCCCAGGACGGCCCTACGAGCAGTACTTC
CASSPGRPYEQYF
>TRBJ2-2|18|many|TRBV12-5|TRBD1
TGTGCTAGTGCCCCCGGACAGGGATTTCCTCCCTACACCGGGGAGCTGTTTTTT
CASAPGQGFPPYTGELFF
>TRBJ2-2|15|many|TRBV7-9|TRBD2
TGTGCCAGCAGCCCCGGGACTAGCCTCACCGGGGAGCTGTTTTTT
CASSPGTSLTGELFF
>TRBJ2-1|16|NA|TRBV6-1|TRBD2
TGTGCCAGCAGATCCGTGGTGACTAGCGGGCGAAATGAGCAGTTCTTC
CASRSVVTSGRNEQFF
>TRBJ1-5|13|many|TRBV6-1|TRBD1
TGTGCCAGCAGCGAGGGGGCGACCCAGCCCCAGCATTTT
CASSEGATQPQHF
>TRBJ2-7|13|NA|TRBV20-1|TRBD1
TGCAGTCCGCGACAGGGTGCCGCAAACGAGCAGTACTTC
CSPRQGAANEQYF
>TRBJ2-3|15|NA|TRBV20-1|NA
TGCAGTGCTGCCCGAAGGTTGGGAGAGGTAGATACGCAGTATTTT
CSAARRLGEVDTQYF
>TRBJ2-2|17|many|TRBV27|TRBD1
TGTGCCAGCAGATCGACAGGGGGCTGGGGGGACACCGGGGAGCTGTTTTTT
CASRSTGGWGDTGELFF
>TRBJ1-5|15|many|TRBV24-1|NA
TGTGCCACCAGTGATGGGACCCGGGCGGGTCAGCCCCAGCATTTT
CATSDGTRAGQPQHF